The 28 T cell receptor beta chains below were found in one sample sequenced in a study of blood T cell repertoires in COVID-19. Profiled with immunoSEQ multiplex PCR; TCRdb holds only in-frame clones, not every one. The sample records 380,000 or so clones, less than 90% being singletons. The sample consisted of peripheral blood. These receptors all come from a woman aged 55 to 70 with COVID-19, enrolled during active disease.

The chain recombines TRBV5-1 with TRBJ1-1; perhaps TRBD1 as D (5 bases). The germline V gene has CDR1 SGHRS and CDR2 YFSETQ. CDR3 length: 13 amino acids. V was shortened by 4 bases and J by 2 bases, with 9 bases between the two germline ends. CDR3 in amino acids: CASSQGFNTEAFF. The DNA of the CDR3 is TGCGCCAGCAGCCAGGGTTTCAACACTGAAGCTTTCTTT.

The V call is TRBV2, the J call TRBJ1-1; D not resolved. The germline V gene has CDR1 SNHLY and CDR2 FYNNEI. The V gene lost 10 bases and the J gene lost 1 base, with 7 bases spanning the gap. The CDR3 length is 11 residues. Written as DNA, the CDR3 is TGTGCCAACACTAAGAACACTGAAGCTTTCTTT. It is translated as CANTKNTEAFF. Full variable domain (missing parts from reference TRBV2 and TRBJ1-1): EPEVTQTPSHQVTQMGQEVILRCVPISNHLYFYWYRQILGQKVEFLVSFYNNEISEKSEIFDDQFSVERPDGSNFTLKIRSTKLEDSAMYFCANTKNTEAFFGQGTRLTVV.

The J gene is TRBJ2-7, the V gene TRBV4-1, with TRBD1 matching 7 bases. V was clipped by 3 bases and J by 4 bases; unmatched bases: 15. CDR1 MGHRA and CDR2 YSYEKL come from the germline V gene. The CDR3 covers 17 residues. CDR3 DNA: TGCGCCAGCAGCCATCGCACAAACAAGGGGGCTACGTACGAGCAGTACTTC. Protein product: CASSHRTNKGATYEQYF.

V is TRBV4-1 and J is TRBJ2-7; D gene unclear. V was shortened by 0 bases and J by 6 bases, with 21 bases between the two germline ends. CDR3 length: 17 amino acids. Germline CDR1 reads MGHRA; CDR2 reads YSYEKL. The CDR3 coding sequence is TGCGCCAGCAGCCAAGATCTAGGTGTCGAGCAAGTGTTCGAGCAGTACTTC. Translated, it gives CASSQDLGVEQVFEQYF.

V gene TRBV29-1 combines with J gene TRBJ1-1; the match to TRBD1 covers 8 bases. The CDR3 length is 15 residues. Trimming took 5 bases from V and 5 from J; bases not matched to a gene: 13. Germline CDR1 reads SQVTM; CDR2 reads ANQGSEA. The CDR3 DNA reads TGCAGCGTTAAAGGACCTTGGACAGGGAGTACTGAAGCTTTCTTT. Encoded protein: CSVKGPWTGSTEAFF.

With regard to this clone: This sample includes further DNA sequences coding for the same CDR3. The chain combines TRBV5-1 with TRBJ2-7; 11 nucleotides match TRBD2. Trimming cost V 4 bases and J 1 base; bases outside gene matches: 1. This CDR3 has 14 amino acids. Germline-derived CDR1 and CDR2 are SGHRS and YFSETQ. This chain's CDR3 is CASSLAGGSYEQYF. The CDR3 DNA is TGCGCCAGCAGCCTAGCGGGGGGTTCCTACGAGCAGTACTTC.

The chain employs TRBV10-3 and TRBJ2-5, with 7 positions matching TRBD1. CDR3 size: 15 residues. Per the germline V gene, CDR1 is ENHRY and CDR2 is SYGVKD. V dropped 4 bases and J dropped 9; count of bases not matched to a gene: 14. Here the CDR3 DNA reads TGTGCCATCAGTGCCCGGACAGGCCCTATAGGGGCCCAGTACTTC. Its translation is CAISARTGPIGAQYF.

This chain connects TRBV19 to TRBJ1-2; 7 positions agree with TRBD1. Germline loops: CDR1 LNHDA, CDR2 SQIVND (reference sequence). CDR3 length equals 15 residues. V lost 0 bases to trimming and J lost 7 bases; unmatched junction nucleotides: 8. CDR3 region: CASSIERQGGGGYTF. The DNA for the CDR3 is TGTGCCAGTAGTATAGAACGACAGGGCGGCGGTGGCTACACCTTC.

The V and J genes are TRBV13 and TRBJ1-2; tentative D call: TRBD1 (6 bases). Germline V gives CDR1 PRHDT, CDR2 FYEKMQ (reference sequence). V shed 5 bases and J shed 8 bases, with 30 bases lying between them. CDR3 length: 18 amino acids. CDR3 in amino acids: CASSPPSGTTQGQGGYTF. The CDR3, as DNA: TGTGCCAGCAGCCCACCAAGTGGGACTACACAGGGCCAAGGGGGCTACACCTTC.

The V gene is TRBV5-4, the J gene TRBJ1-1; D gene uncertain. The germline V gene encodes CDR1 SGHNT and CDR2 YYREEE (reference sequence). V lost 3 bases to trimming and J lost 0 bases, with 6 bases between them. The length of the CDR3 is 13 residues. Here the CDR3 DNA reads TGTGCCAGCAGCTGGACTGTGAACACTGAAGCTTTCTTT. Protein product: CASSWTVNTEAFF.

The genes are TRBV3-1 (or the pseudogene TRBV3-2) and TRBJ1-6, with D possibly TRBD1 on 6 matching bases. Trimming left V 3 bases short and J 4 bases short, with 16 bases between. Germline CDR1 LGHDT, CDR2 YNNKEL (reference sequence). The CDR3 sequence is 17 residues long. CDR3 protein: CASSQRQELFYNSPLHF. Here the CDR3 DNA reads TGTGCCAGCAGCCAGAGACAGGAGCTATTTTATAATTCACCCCTCCACTTT.

The V call is TRBV30, the J call TRBJ1-1; TRBD1 might be the D (6 bases). CDR1 is GTSNPN, CDR2 SVGIG, per germline (reference sequence). CDR3 length: 13 amino acids. V was trimmed by 5 bases and J by 8 bases, leaving 18 bases between them. The CDR3 loop reads CAWRGGASREAFF. The CDR3 DNA follows: TGTGCCTGGCGGGGGGGCGCGAGTAGGGAAGCTTTCTTT.

The CDR3: CASSGQQRGGQETQYF. DNA of the CDR3: TGTGCCAGCAGCGGACAACAGCGGGGGGGACAAGAGACCCAGTACTTC. J is TRBJ2-5 and V is TRBV9; 10 bases match TRBD2. Looked up from germline, CDR1 is SGDLS and CDR2 is YYNGEE. CDR3 size: 16 residues. V shed 3 bases and J 2 bases; nucleotides not matched to a gene: 7.

This clone was seen just once. J is TRBJ2-6 and V is TRBV18; D gene unclear. The CDR3 spans 16 residues. Trimming pared 2 bases from V and 0 bases from J, leaving 8 bases between. Germline V gene sequence: CDR1 KGHSH, CDR2 LQKENI. CDR3 in amino acids: CASSPRSGSGANVLTF. The CDR3 coding sequence is TGTGCCAGCTCACCAAGGTCAGGCTCTGGGGCCAACGTCCTGACTTTC. Together with reference TRBV18 and TRBJ2-6, the CDR3 gives the full variable domain: NAGVMQNPRHLVRRRGQEARLRCSPMKGHSHVYWYRQLPEEGLKFMVYLQKENIIDESGMPKERFSAEFPKEGPSILRIQQVVRGDSAAYFCASSPRSGSGANVLTFGAGSRLTVL.

This clone has more than one count but fewer than ten. The chain carries TRBV11-2 and TRBJ1-6, with D unclear. This CDR3 contains 14 residues. Germline loops: CDR1 SGHAT, CDR2 FQNNGV. V was cut by 4 bases and J by 10 bases, with 14 bases left in between. The CDR3, as DNA: TGTGCCAGCAGCTCGGACTGGGGAGGGTCACCCCTCCACTTT. Its translation: CASSSDWGGSPLHF.

V is TRBV5-1 and J is TRBJ2-5, with TRBD2 as a possible D gene (5 bases). Trimming shortened V by 1 base and J by 0 bases, and 10 bases separated the two germline ends. The germline V gene has CDR1 SGHRS and CDR2 YFSETQ. This CDR3 has 15 residues. The DNA of the CDR3 is TGCGCCAGCAGCTTGTCTCACGGGAACCAAGAGACCCAGTACTTC. It encodes CASSLSHGNQETQYF.

The rearrangement uses TRBV7-8 and TRBJ2-7; 8 nucleotides match TRBD1. J gave up 2 bases and V 0 bases, and 3 bases lay outside the gene matches. The length of the CDR3 is 15 residues. Germline CDR1 and CDR2: SGHVS and FQNEAQ. The CDR3 DNA reads TGTGCCAGCAGCTTAGCGGGACAGGTAACCTACGAGCAGTACTTC. This encodes CASSLAGQVTYEQYF.

This sequence joins TRBV12-3 or TRBV12-4 and TRBJ1-6; the D is unclear. Trimming took 8 bases from V and 7 from J, leaving 6 bases between them. CDR3 size: 11 residues. Written as DNA, the CDR3 is TGTGCCAGCGGGAGGAATTCACCCCTCCACTTT. Encoded protein: CASGRNSPLHF.

This sequence joins TRBV27 and TRBJ1-5; 7 positions match TRBD1. Germline loops: CDR1 MNHEY, CDR2 SMNVEV (reference sequence). CDR3 length: 14 amino acids. V shed 9 bases, J shed 0 bases, and the junction held 5 bases outside the gene matches. CDR3 nucleotides: TGTGCCAGTCGACAGGGACTTAGCAATCAGCCCCAGCATTTT. Translation: CASRQGLSNQPQHF.

The chain is built from TRBV9 and TRBJ1-2; the D is unclear. The germline V gene has CDR1 SGDLS and CDR2 YYNGEE. Trimming stripped 2 bases from V and 3 bases from J, with 14 bases between. The CDR3 spans 15 residues. For the CDR3, the DNA is TGTGCCAGCAGCGTTCATCCCGGGGTAGACTATGGCTACACCTTC. This gives the protein CASSVHPGVDYGYTF.

In this sample, this clone turned up once. The chain has TRBV11-3 and TRBJ2-5; 11 bases are a match to TRBD2. This CDR3 is built from 16 residues. CDR1 is SGHNT and CDR2 is YENEEA in the germline V gene. Unmatched junction bases numbered 7, after V lost 5 bases and J lost 2 bases. CDR3 region: CASSEGTSGGQETQYF. As DNA, the CDR3 is TGTGCCAGCAGCGAAGGGACTAGCGGAGGACAAGAGACCCAGTACTTC.

The J gene is TRBJ2-2, the V gene TRBV7-3, with D perhaps TRBD1 (6 bases). V dropped 4 bases and J dropped 3 bases, with 18 bases sitting between them. Germline V CDR1 and CDR2: SGHTA, FQGTGA. This CDR3 is built from 17 residues. Here the CDR3 reads CASSSFAYGGDTGELFF. In DNA, the CDR3 is TGTGCCAGCAGCTCGTTCGCTTATGGGGGCGACACCGGGGAGCTGTTTTTT.

The chain joins TRBV19 to TRBJ2-5; 8 positions agree with TRBD2. Unmatched junction bases numbered 11, after V lost 9 bases and J lost 2 bases. Germline CDR1 reads LNHDA; CDR2 reads SQIVND (reference sequence). CDR3 length equals 15 residues. This CDR3 is CASSPRRGGQETQYF. The CDR3 DNA reads as TGTGCCAGCAGTCCGCGACGGGGGGGTCAAGAGACCCAGTACTTC. The complete variable domain, with remaining parts taken from reference TRBV19 and TRBJ2-5, reads DGGITQSPKYLFRKEGQNVTLSCEQNLNHDAMYWYRQDPGQGLRLIYYSQIVNDFQKGDIAEGYSVSREKKESFPLTVTSAQKNPTAFYLCASSPRRGGQETQYFGPGTRLLVL.

The chain links TRBV5-1 to TRBJ1-1, with a possible D match to TRBD1 (5 bases). Looked up from germline, CDR1 is SGHRS and CDR2 is YFSETQ. Trimming pared 5 bases from V and 3 bases from J, leaving 17 bases between. The CDR3 totals 15 residues. CDR3 sequence: CASRPIPGGDTEAFF. The CDR3 DNA reads as TGCGCCAGCAGGCCCATCCCCGGGGGGGACACTGAAGCTTTCTTT.

The V and J genes are TRBV6-5 and TRBJ2-7, with D tentatively TRBD2 (7 bases). The germline V and J ends were trimmed by 10 bases and 7 bases, with 20 bases remaining between them. Germline CDR1 and CDR2: MNHEY and SVGAGI. This CDR3 comprises 13 residues. CDR3 nucleotides: TGTGCCACCGGCCCCCGGGGGGCGGTAGAGCAGTACTTC. It is translated as CATGPRGAVEQYF.

Note on this clone: The same CDR3 is also encoded by other DNA sequences in this sample. The rearrangement joins TRBV24-1 to TRBJ2-3, with D tentatively TRBD1 (6 bases). V was shortened by 4 bases and J by 0 bases, with 10 bases between the two germline ends. CDR1 and CDR2 from the germline V gene are KGHDR and SFDVKD. CDR3 length: 15 residues. CDR3 residues: CATSDPGQSTDTQYF. The CDR3 bases are TGTGCCACCAGTGACCCCGGACAGAGCACAGATACGCAGTATTTT.

The chain joins TRBV19 to TRBJ2-7; 9 nucleotides match TRBD1. CDR1 is LNHDA and CDR2 is SQIVND in the germline V gene (reference sequence). J lost 5 bases, V lost 1 base, and 3 bases had no gene match. The CDR3 is 14 amino acids. CDR3: CASSIVGTGNEQYF. CDR3 nucleotide sequence: TGTGCCAGTAGTATAGTAGGGACAGGGAACGAGCAGTACTTC.

This clone was counted only a few times. The genes are TRBV5-1 and TRBJ2-1; 8 nucleotides match TRBD2. The CDR3 loop spans 15 amino acids. V gave up 0 bases and J gave up 7 bases; unmatched junction bases: 6. Germline V lookup: CDR1 SGHRS, CDR2 YFSETQ. Here the CDR3 DNA reads TGCGCCAGCAGCTTGGCTTTTAGCGGGATAAATGAGCAGTTCTTC. Amino acids: CASSLAFSGINEQFF.